One sample yielded the 29 T cell receptor beta chains listed below, sequenced in a study of cytomegalovirus exposure and HLA in healthy donors. This PCR relied on a set of 60 Vbeta primers and 13 Jbeta primers. Profiling relied on immunoSEQ multiplex PCR, and the TCRdb table lists in-frame clones only, not all of them. The data hold about 180,000 clones, with around 81% observed a single time. Sequenced input: PBMCs. These receptors all come from a man aged 35-49 years in good health and CMV-seronegative.

This rearrangement joins TRBV2 to TRBJ1-1, with D perhaps matching TRBD1 (5 bases). The germline V and J ends were trimmed by 2 bases and 0 bases, with 10 bases remaining between them. The CDR3 covers 15 residues. Germline V gives CDR1 SNHLY, CDR2 FYNNEI. In DNA form, the CDR3 reads TGTGCCAGCAGTGAAAACCCAGGGATGAACACTGAAGCTTTCTTT. This sequence encodes CASSENPGMNTEAFF.

The chain employs TRBV18 and TRBJ1-5; D not resolved. The CDR3 sequence is 14 residues long. From germline, CDR1 is KGHSH and CDR2 LQKENI. V was trimmed by 3 bases and J by 5 bases, leaving 11 bases between them. This CDR3 is CASSPKGGDQPQHF. The CDR3 nucleotides are TGTGCCAGCTCACCTAAGGGAGGTGATCAGCCCCAGCATTTT.

The chain has TRBV5-4 and TRBJ2-5, with D tentatively TRBD1 (6 bases). V was cut by 4 bases and J by 1 base, with 8 bases left in between. Germline V CDR1 and CDR2: SGHNT, YYREEE (reference sequence). The CDR3 runs to 13 residues. The CDR3: CASSRTAQETQYF. CDR3 DNA: TGTGCCAGCAGCCGGACAGCCCAAGAGACCCAGTACTTC.

CDR3 amino acids: CASSFAGGPETQYF. DNA of the CDR3: TGTGCCAGCAGCTTCGCGGGGGGGCCCGAGACCCAGTACTTC. This rearrangement joins TRBV11-2 to TRBJ2-5, with TRBD2 matching over 9 bases. Trimming took 3 bases from V and 5 from J; bases not matched to a gene: 4. Germline V gene data show CDR1 as SGHAT and CDR2 as FQNNGV. The CDR3 length is 14 residues.

The rearrangement joins TRBV5-6 to TRBJ1-1; D is unclear. Trimming cost V 3 bases and J 5 bases, with 17 bases left between them. CDR3 length: 15 amino acids. Germline CDR1 reads SGHDT; CDR2 reads YYEEEE. Here the CDR3 reads CASSYVPRQRTEAFF. Here the CDR3 DNA reads TGTGCCAGCAGCTACGTACCGCGGCAGAGGACTGAAGCTTTCTTT.

The chain carries TRBV11-2 and TRBJ1-3, with 7 bases that match TRBD1. The CDR3 contains 15 residues. Trimming at V came to 3 bases and at J to 1 base, leaving 3 bases not matched to a gene. The germline V gene encodes CDR1 SGHAT and CDR2 FQNNGV. The DNA of the CDR3 is TGTGCCAGCAGCTTTATACAGGGGTCTGGAAACACCATATATTTT. Its protein product is CASSFIQGSGNTIYF.

The chain employs TRBV7-2 and TRBJ2-5; D gene unclear. V dropped 3 bases and J dropped 3 bases, with 2 bases sitting between them. Germline V gene lookup returns CDR1 SGHTA and CDR2 FQGNSA. The CDR3 contains 11 residues. The CDR3 reads CASSFKETQYF. DNA of the CDR3: TGTGCCAGCAGCTTTAAAGAGACCCAGTACTTC.

The chain combines TRBV15 with TRBJ1-3; D is unclear. This CDR3 spans 15 amino acids. The V gene's germline CDR1 is LNHNV and CDR2 YYDKDF (reference sequence). V was shortened by 0 bases and J by 4 bases, with 10 bases between the two germline ends. CDR3 sequence reads: CATSRDPGAGNTIYF. The CDR3, as DNA: TGTGCCACCAGCAGAGATCCCGGTGCCGGAAACACCATATATTTT.

The gene calls are TRBV18 and TRBJ1-3; no clear D gene. The CDR3 is 16 amino acids. Germline V CDR1 and CDR2: KGHSH, LQKENI. The V and J ends lost 1 base and 2 bases respectively, with 12 bases between them. The CDR3 DNA reads TGTGCCAGCTCACCACTCGTGCTAGAAACTGGAAACACCATATATTTT. It yields the protein CASSPLVLETGNTIYF.

The chain employs TRBV18 and TRBJ1-6, with D maybe TRBD1 (6 bases). This CDR3 region has 16 residues. Germline V lookup: CDR1 KGHSH, CDR2 LQKENI. V shed 2 bases and J shed 10 bases, with 18 bases lying between them. The DNA for the CDR3 is TGTGCCAGCTCACCAGTCGAACAGGGCGAAGGGTCACCCCTCCACTTT. This sequence encodes CASSPVEQGEGSPLHF.

As to this clone: This sample includes further DNA sequences coding for the same CDR3. The chain couples TRBV30 to TRBJ2-7, with D possibly matching TRBD2 (5 bases). V lost 0 bases and J 1 base, leaving 13 bases between the germline ends. This CDR3 comprises 15 residues. From germline, CDR1 is GTSNPN and CDR2 SVGIG (reference sequence). The chain's CDR3 is CAWSVRGAKSYEQYF. As DNA, the CDR3 is TGTGCCTGGAGTGTCCGGGGTGCTAAGTCCTACGAGCAGTACTTC.

V gene TRBV7-2 combines with J gene TRBJ1-4, with 7 bases fitting TRBD1. Losses at the gene ends were 1 base for V and 4 bases for J; bases not matched to a gene: 3. Germline CDR1 is SGHTA and CDR2 is FQGNSA. This CDR3 comprises 15 residues. CDR3 DNA: TGTGCCAGCAGCTTAGTTCAGGGGGATAATGAAAAACTGTTTTTT. Its translation is CASSLVQGDNEKLFF.

The chain employs TRBV18 and TRBJ2-7; weak D call: TRBD2 (6 bases). V dropped 2 bases and J dropped 1 base, with 9 bases sitting between them. The CDR3 spans 14 residues. Germline loops: CDR1 KGHSH, CDR2 LQKENI. The CDR3 region has the DNA TGTGCCAGCTCACCAGGAGGGAATTCCTACGAGCAGTACTTC. Protein: CASSPGGNSYEQYF.

This clone turned up a few times. This chain connects TRBV9 to TRBJ2-5; D might be TRBD1 (6 bases). Germline CDR1 and CDR2: SGDLS and YYNGEE. The V and J ends lost 1 base and 1 base respectively, with 20 bases between them. The CDR3 has 18 amino acids. CDR3 sequence reads: CASSVRGWGTLFQETQYF. As DNA, the CDR3 is TGTGCCAGCAGCGTAAGAGGGTGGGGGACACTCTTCCAAGAGACCCAGTACTTC. Complete variable domain (other parts from reference TRBV9 and TRBJ2-5): DSGVTQTPKHLITATGQRVTLRCSPRSGDLSVYWYQQSLDQGLQFLIQYYNGEERAKGNILERFSAQQFPDLHSELNLSSLELGDSALYFCASSVRGWGTLFQETQYFGPGTRLLVL.

This chain connects TRBV7-3 to TRBJ2-5; 16 bases are a match to TRBD2. Losses at the gene ends were 5 bases for V and 4 bases for J; bases not matched to a gene: 7. The CDR3 is 17 amino acids. The germline V gene has CDR1 SGHTA and CDR2 FQGTGA. The CDR3 protein is CASSPGTSGRAGETQYF. Here the CDR3 DNA reads TGTGCCAGCAGCCCTGGGACTAGCGGGAGGGCGGGAGAGACCCAGTACTTC.

The chain has TRBV11-2 and TRBJ1-6, with D unresolved. V gave up 0 bases and J gave up 8 bases, with 5 bases separating them. This CDR3 contains 13 residues. The germline gives CDR1 SGHAT, CDR2 FQNNGV. CDR3 amino acids: CASSLEADSPLHF. As DNA, the CDR3 is TGTGCCAGCAGCTTAGAGGCAGATTCACCCCTCCACTTT.

The genes are TRBV4-3 and TRBJ1-2; D remains unclear. The germline V and J ends were trimmed by 0 bases and 0 bases, with 11 bases remaining between them. Per germline, CDR1 LGHNA and CDR2 YSLEER. This CDR3 has 16 amino acids. CDR3 sequence: CASSQDWARANYGYTF. The DNA for the CDR3 is TGCGCCAGCAGCCAAGATTGGGCGCGGGCTAACTATGGCTACACCTTC.

The rearrangement links TRBV6-1 to TRBJ1-5; weak D call: TRBD1 (5 bases). Germline V gene data show CDR1 as MNHNS and CDR2 as SASEGT. V was pared by 6 bases and J by 0 bases, with 9 bases between. The CDR3 is 14 residues long. The CDR3 protein is CASSQGYSNQPQHF. The CDR3 DNA reads TGTGCCAGCAGCCAGGGATATAGCAATCAGCCCCAGCATTTT.

The chain carries TRBV4-1 and TRBJ1-5; D is ambiguous. The germline V gene has CDR1 MGHRA and CDR2 YSYEKL. V was shortened by 1 base and J by 7 bases, with 8 bases between the two germline ends. The CDR3 runs to 13 residues. CDR3 nucleotide sequence: TGCGCCAGCAGCCAAGGGGGAGAGCAGCCCCAGCATTTT. Amino acid sequence: CASSQGGEQPQHF.

This chain connects TRBV7-2 to TRBJ2-7, with D perhaps matching TRBD2 (5 bases). The V gene lost 5 bases and the J gene lost 3 bases, with 17 bases spanning the gap. The CDR3 length is 15 residues. Germline V lookup: CDR1 SGHTA, CDR2 FQGNSA. CDR3 sequence reads: CASSPRTGPNYEQYF. The CDR3 nucleotides are TGTGCCAGCAGCCCCCGGACTGGGCCCAACTACGAGCAGTACTTC. Supplemented by reference TRBV7-2 and TRBJ2-7, the full variable domain reads GAGVSQSPSNKVTEKGKDVELRCDPISGHTALYWYRQSLGQGLEFLIYFQGNSAPDKSGLPSDRFSAERTGGSVSTLTIQRTQQEDSAVYLCASSPRTGPNYEQYFGPGTRLTVT.

The V call is TRBV5-6, the J call TRBJ2-5; no reliable D call. The J call may be in error: the DNA end matches TRBJ2-7 better. The CDR3 runs 16 residues. CDR1 and CDR2 (germline): SGHDT, YYEEEE. As DNA, the CDR3 is TGTGCCAGCAGCCCAGTGATAGCCATGAGCTCCTACGAGCAGTACTTC. Protein product: CASSPVIAMSSYEQYF.

CDR3 loop: CASRSGGAYEQYF. CDR3 coding DNA: TGTGCCAGCAGATCAGGGGGCGCCTACGAGCAGTACTTC. V gene TRBV6-5 combines with J gene TRBJ2-7; 8 nucleotides align to TRBD1. Unmatched junction bases numbered 3, after V lost 6 bases and J lost 2 bases. CDR3 length equals 13 residues. Germline V gene lookup returns CDR1 MNHEY and CDR2 SVGAGI.

This clone appeared a single time. The rearrangement links TRBV5-1 to TRBJ2-5; TRBD1 matches at 7 bases. The germline gives CDR1 SGHRS, CDR2 YFSETQ. The CDR3 has 13 amino acids. Trimming took 6 bases from V and 5 from J; bases not matched to a gene: 7. CDR3 region: CASNLGRGETQYF. The CDR3, as DNA: TGCGCCAGCAACCTCGGCAGGGGGGAGACCCAGTACTTC.

The CDR3, as DNA: TGCGCCAGCAGCCAAGGACTCGGGCGGGGGACGAACACCGGGGAGCTGTTTTTT. Residues: CASSQGLGRGTNTGELFF. The chain joins TRBV4-1 to TRBJ2-2, with TRBD2 matching 7 bases. Germline CDR1 is MGHRA and CDR2 is YSYEKL. After removal of 1 base from V and 0 bases from J, the junction contained 8 bases not matched to a gene. This CDR3 comprises 18 residues.

The chain has TRBV27 and TRBJ2-2; TRBD2 matches at 7 bases. The trim removed 11 bases at V and 2 bases at J, leaving 5 bases unmatched. Germline assignment: CDR1 MNHEY and CDR2 SMNVEV (reference sequence). The CDR3 extends over 13 amino acids. For the CDR3, the DNA is TGTGCCTCTGGGGGGGAAAACACCGGGGAGCTGTTTTTT. Its translation is CASGGENTGELFF.

The J gene is TRBJ2-7, the V gene TRBV28; 10 positions agree with TRBD2. J was trimmed by 3 bases and V by 6 bases; bases with no gene match: 8. This CDR3 region has 15 residues. Per the germline V gene, CDR1 is MDHEN and CDR2 is SYDVKM. The CDR3 region is CASRPPGLASYEQYF. CDR3 DNA sequence: TGTGCCAGCAGGCCTCCGGGACTAGCGAGCTACGAGCAGTACTTC.

The chain couples TRBV5-1 to TRBJ2-7; possible D gene TRBD1, 5 bases. V lost 5 bases and J lost 3, with 9 bases in between. The germline gives CDR1 SGHRS, CDR2 YFSETQ. This CDR3 comprises 12 residues. The CDR3 DNA reads as TGCGCCAGCAGTCCGACAGACTACGAGCAGTACTTC. Translating it yields CASSPTDYEQYF. The full variable domain, with the rest looked up from reference TRBV5-1 and TRBJ2-7, is KAGVTQTPRYLIKTRGQQVTLSCSPISGHRSVSWYQQTPGQGLQFLFEYFSETQRNKGNFPGRFSGRQFSNSRSEMNVSTLELGDSALYLCASSPTDYEQYFGPGTRLTVT.

The rearrangement uses TRBV6-6 and TRBJ2-1; 7 positions agree with TRBD1. Germline loops: CDR1 MNHNY, CDR2 SVGAGI (reference sequence). The length of the CDR3 is 15 residues. Unmatched junction bases numbered 5, after V lost 6 bases and J lost 0 bases. The DNA of the CDR3 is TGTGCCAGCAGGTCCGGGACAGTCTCCTACAATGAGCAGTTCTTC. Encoded protein: CASRSGTVSYNEQFF.

V and J are TRBV6-5 and TRBJ1-2, with 8 bases that match TRBD1. CDR1 and CDR2 from the germline V gene are MNHEY and SVGAGI. The CDR3 is 15 amino acids. Trimming at V came to 6 bases and at J to 6 bases, leaving 12 bases not matched to a gene. CDR3 sequence reads: CASSSGGQGRDGYTF. CDR3 nucleotides: TGTGCCAGCAGCTCTGGCGGACAGGGTCGCGATGGCTACACCTTC.